The 12 T cell receptor beta chains given below trace back to one sample, sequenced in a study of identical twins. In TCRdb, the 5' RACE reads were re-called with MiXCR into one record per CDR3 protein. Among roughly 750,000 distinct CDR3 sequences, around 20% were seen once, and the ten largest hold over 4%. This same sample was also taken into another study, of T cells expressing NK-cell markers.

Sequencing was performed on PBMCs. These receptors came from a woman younger than 35 in good health.

This clonotype was seen a handful of times. This rearrangement joins TRBV10-3 to TRBJ2-5, with TRBD2 matching over 10 bases. Germline V lookup: CDR1 ENHRY, CDR2 SYGVKD. CDR3 size: 17 residues. Trimming took 4 bases from V and 5 from J; bases not matched to a gene: 13. CDR3 in amino acids: CAISAGLTSGFLETQYF. CDR3 coding DNA: TGTGCCATCAGTGCTGGGCTGACTAGCGGGTTCTTGGAGACCCAGTACTTC.

This clonotype was seen repeatedly, ten times or more. The rearrangement joins TRBV12-3 or TRBV12-4 to TRBJ2-3; a weak D match, TRBD2 (6 bases). The CDR3 totals 14 residues. V gave up 7 bases and J gave up 2 bases, with 13 bases separating them. The chain's CDR3 is CASTIRRVTDTQYF. The CDR3 DNA follows: TGTGCCAGCACCATTAGGAGGGTCACAGATACGCAGTATTTT.

V usage is TRBV20-1 and J usage is TRBJ2-7; the D gene is possibly TRBD2 (6 bases). The CDR3 consists of 13 residues. CDR1 is DFQATT and CDR2 is SNEGSKA in the germline V gene (reference sequence). V was clipped by 6 bases and J by 3 bases, with 15 bases between them. In DNA form, the CDR3 reads TGCAGTGCCAGTCCGGGGGAGCGCTACGAGCAGTACTTC. Amino acids: CSASPGERYEQYF.

The V and J genes are TRBV28 and TRBJ2-5; D assignment may be TRBD1 or TRBD2 (5 bases each). There are 15 residues in the CDR3. V was shortened by 7 bases and J by 6 bases, with 21 bases between the two germline ends. Germline lookup yields CDR1 MDHEN and CDR2 SYDVKM. The CDR3 sequence: CASTDPGMGVKTQYF. The CDR3 DNA reads TGTGCCAGCACGGACCCGGGGATGGGGGTGAAGACCCAGTACTTC.

The chain has TRBV7-3 and TRBJ2-3; D ambiguous. Germline CDR1 and CDR2: SGHTA and FQGTGA. V was shortened by 1 base and J by 4 bases, with 9 bases between the two germline ends. The length of the CDR3 is 14 residues. CDR3 DNA: TGTGCCAGCAGCTTAAACCCTACGGCAGATACGCAGTATTTT. Translating it yields CASSLNPTADTQYF. Variable domain in full (rest from reference TRBV7-3 and TRBJ2-3): GAGVSQTPSNKVTEKGKYVELRCDPISGHTALYWYRQSLGQGPEFLIYFQGTGAADDSGLPNDRFFAVRPEGSVSTLKIQRTERGDSAVYLCASSLNPTADTQYFGPGTRLTVL.

This clonotype was counted a few times. The chain recombines TRBV7-3 with TRBJ2-3; 8 positions agree with TRBD2. The CDR3 is made up of 15 amino acids. J lost 4 bases, V lost 6 bases, and 9 bases had no gene match. From germline, CDR1 is SGHTA and CDR2 FQGTGA. The CDR3 sequence is CASSPGTSLADTQYF. The DNA for the CDR3 is TGTGCCAGCAGTCCCGGGACTAGTCTGGCAGATACGCAGTATTTT.

The chain couples TRBV9 to TRBJ2-2, with D perhaps given as TRBD1 or TRBD2 (6 bases each). Germline loops: CDR1 SGDLS, CDR2 YYNGEE. CDR3 length: 16 residues. V lost 4 bases and J lost 5, with 18 bases in between. The CDR3 DNA is TGTGCCAGCAGCCCCCTGGCCGGGGGCGCTACCGGGGAGCTGTTTTTT. It translates to CASSPLAGGATGELFF.

This clonotype was counted between two and nine times. The V and J genes are TRBV6-1 and TRBJ2-5, with 8 bases matching TRBD1. The CDR3 is 12 residues long. V lost 6 bases, J lost 7 bases, and 4 bases stayed unmatched. Per germline, CDR1 MNHNS and CDR2 SASEGT. The CDR3 sequence: CASRGTGGTQYF. As DNA, the CDR3 is TGTGCCAGCAGGGGTACAGGGGGGACCCAGTACTTC.

The V call is TRBV27, the J call TRBJ2-7; D is unclear. V gave up 5 bases and J gave up 6 bases, with 14 bases separating them. CDR3 length: 13 residues. Per germline, CDR1 MNHEY and CDR2 SMNVEV (reference sequence). CDR3 DNA: TGTGCCAGCAGTCCGCGACGTGTCGGCGAGCAGTACTTC. As protein: CASSPRRVGEQYF.

In its sample, this clonotype was seen a few times. The chain recombines TRBV12-3 or TRBV12-4 with TRBJ2-7, with D perhaps matching TRBD2 (6 bases). V was cut by 6 bases and J by 6 bases, with 21 bases left in between. CDR3 length: 15 residues. In nucleotides, the CDR3 is TGTGCCAGCAGCCCGAGGAGGGGAATGGGCCTCGAGCAGTACTTC. Translation gives CASSPRRGMGLEQYF.

The chain couples TRBV20-1 to TRBJ2-7; 8 bases align to TRBD2. CDR1 and CDR2 from the germline V gene are DFQATT and SNEGSKA (reference sequence). This CDR3 is 12 amino acids long. V shed 5 bases and J 4 bases; nucleotides not matched to a gene: 4. CDR3 DNA: TGCAGTGCTCCCCGGGGGGGTTACGAGCAGTACTTC. As protein: CSAPRGGYEQYF.

The genes are TRBV6-1 and TRBJ2-1; D is tentatively TRBD1 or TRBD2 (5 bases each). With 5 bases removed from V and 5 bases from J, the gap between germline ends came to 13 bases. CDR3 size: 14 residues. Germline V gene lookup returns CDR1 MNHNS and CDR2 SASEGT. The CDR3 here is CASSPGPRHNEQFF. The CDR3 DNA reads TGTGCCAGCAGTCCGGGACCGCGGCACAATGAGCAGTTCTTC.